Following are 15 T cell receptor beta chains from one sample sequenced in a study of human T cells and chemical hapten exposure. TCRdb processed the RACE reads anew with MiXCR; each CDR3 protein has one entry. The sample includes more than 80,000 distinct CDR3 sequences, roughly 7.1% of them seen just once. Time point defined: patch test 1, 2 weeks after DPC sensitization. The treatment was: therapeutic diphenylcyclopropenone sensitization with weekly scalp DPC. The input for sequencing was whole blood, taken in connection with sensitization to the hapten diphenylcyclopropenone (DPC). The receptors derive from a woman younger than 45 with alopecia areata. Some clones in this sample may be carry-over from other donors' samples.

This clonotype was detected many times. The V and J genes are TRBV3-1 and TRBJ2-3, with 11 positions matching TRBD2. This CDR3 spans 18 amino acids. Losses at the gene ends were 0 bases for V and 6 bases for J; bases not matched to a gene: 11. Germline CDR1 reads LGHDT; CDR2 reads YNNKEL (reference sequence). The CDR3 here is CASSQETDSGGANDTQYF. The CDR3 nucleotides read TGTGCCAGCAGCCAAGAGACCGATAGCGGGGGGGCCAACGATACGCAGTATTTT.

V and J are TRBV18 and TRBJ2-1, with 8 bases matching TRBD2. The V and J ends lost 2 bases and 2 bases, in that order; junction bases with no gene match: 5. CDR1 is KGHSH and CDR2 is LQKENI in the germline V gene. CDR3 length equals 16 residues. This CDR3 is CASSPNAGGAYNEQFF. DNA of the CDR3: TGTGCCAGCTCACCAAACGCGGGGGGAGCCTACAATGAGCAGTTCTTC.

This clonotype was found many times. The chain joins TRBV5-4 to TRBJ2-3; 7 bases fit TRBD2. Germline-derived CDR1 and CDR2 are SGHNT and YYREEE (reference sequence). CDR3 length equals 15 residues. V was clipped by 2 bases and J by 5 bases; unmatched bases: 8. The CDR3 spells CASSFTGGRRDTQYF. Here the CDR3 DNA reads TGTGCCAGCAGCTTCACCGGGGGGAGGCGAGATACGCAGTATTTT.

This clonotype was counted many times. The V gene is TRBV5-1, the J gene TRBJ2-6; a weak D match, TRBD2 (5 bases). The ends were cut back, 1 base at V and 0 bases at J, with 11 bases in the middle. The CDR3 loop spans 17 amino acids. Germline assignment: CDR1 SGHRS and CDR2 YFSETQ. In DNA, the CDR3 is TGCGCCAGCAGCTTGAACTTGGGGAGCTCTGGGGCCAACGTCCTGACTTTC. Its protein product is CASSLNLGSSGANVLTF.

This clonotype was picked up many times. The chain uses TRBV28 and TRBJ1-5; D is undetermined. The V gene's germline CDR1 is MDHEN and CDR2 SYDVKM. This CDR3 region has 15 residues. V lost 7 bases and J 0 bases, leaving 13 bases between the germline ends. CDR3 coding DNA: TGTGCCAGCAACATAGGAACTTATAGCAATCAGCCCCAGCATTTT. This encodes CASNIGTYSNQPQHF.

This clonotype was seen many times. V is TRBV3-1 and J is TRBJ2-2; 9 positions match TRBD2. Per the germline V gene, CDR1 is LGHDT and CDR2 is YNNKEL (reference sequence). The CDR3 is 17 residues long. J was trimmed by 2 bases and V by 7 bases; bases with no gene match: 11. The CDR3 DNA reads as TGTGCCAGCACTCCAGGGAGACTAGCGGCCAACACCGGGGAGCTGTTTTTT. Translating it yields CASTPGRLAANTGELFF.

The V call is TRBV18, the J call TRBJ1-1; TRBD1 matches at 8 bases. V lost 6 bases to trimming and J lost 3 bases; unmatched junction nucleotides: 12. CDR3 length: 16 amino acids. Germline CDR1 reads KGHSH; CDR2 reads LQKENI. The CDR3 DNA is TGTGCCAGCTCGCCTGGACAGGGTATTTGGGACACTGAAGCTTTCTTT. It encodes CASSPGQGIWDTEAFF.

This clonotype was recorded many times. The rearrangement joins TRBV15 to TRBJ2-1; a weak D match, TRBD2 (5 bases). Between the trimmed V and J ends, which lost 7 bases and 4 bases, there was a span of 26 bases. This CDR3 is 18 amino acids long. The V gene's germline CDR1 is LNHNV and CDR2 YYDKDF (reference sequence). The CDR3 nucleotides are TGTGCCACCACGTCAGCAAGGACTTCGGTAACATTTTACAATGAGCAGTTCTTC. Protein sequence: CATTSARTSVTFYNEQFF. Together with reference TRBV15 and TRBJ2-1, the CDR3 gives the full variable domain: DAMVIQNPRYQVTQFGKPVTLSCSQTLNHNVMYWYQQKSSQAPKLLFHYYDKDFNNEADTPDNFQSRRPNTSFCFLDIRSPGLGDTAMYLCATTSARTSVTFYNEQFFGPGTRLTVL.

The chain couples TRBV5-8 to TRBJ1-2, with TRBD1 as a possible D gene (5 bases). The V gene's germline CDR1 is SGHTS and CDR2 YDEGEE. V was cut by 0 bases and J by 3 bases, with 9 bases left in between. There are 14 residues in the CDR3. This chain's CDR3 is CASSLVGRDYGYTF. CDR3 coding DNA: TGTGCCAGCAGCTTGGTGGGCAGGGACTATGGCTACACCTTC.

This clonotype was counted many times. V and J are TRBV18 and TRBJ2-5, with 7 bases matching TRBD2. Unmatched junction bases numbered 4, after V lost 2 bases and J lost 4 bases. The length of the CDR3 is 14 residues. The V gene's germline CDR1 is KGHSH and CDR2 LQKENI. The DNA for the CDR3 is TGTGCCAGCTCACCATTCGGGGGGTCAGAGACCCAGTACTTC. Translated: CASSPFGGSETQYF.

The V gene is TRBV3-1, the J gene TRBJ2-7; TRBD1 matches at 7 bases. The CDR3 runs 15 residues. CDR1 and CDR2 (germline): LGHDT, YNNKEL (reference sequence). Trimming took 4 bases from V and 1 from J; bases not matched to a gene: 7. CDR3 sequence (DNA): TGTGCCAGCAGCCCCGACAGGGCAACGTCCTACGAGCAGTACTTC. Residues: CASSPDRATSYEQYF.

As to this clonotype: Since a much larger clone is just one base distant, this may be a read error. Lacking the conserved final phenylalanine or tryptophan, this CDR3 likely reflects a read error. The chain joins TRBV7-3 to TRBJ2-5; perhaps TRBD1 as D (6 bases). This CDR3 contains 14 residues. Trimming cost V 4 bases and J 3 bases, with 12 bases left between them. The germline CDR1 and CDR2 sequences are SGHTA and FQGTGA. The CDR3 sequence is CASSSSGVEETQYY. For the CDR3, the DNA is TGTGCCAGCAGCTCATCAGGGGTGGAAGAGACCCAGTACTAC.

This clonotype was recorded many times. The rearrangement links TRBV24-1 to TRBJ2-1; D is possibly TRBD2 (6 bases). The length of the CDR3 is 12 residues. V was clipped by 4 bases and J by 9 bases, with 9 bases between them. CDR1 is KGHDR, CDR2 SFDVKD, per germline. Here the CDR3 DNA reads TGTGCCACCAGTGAAGGAGGGACTGAGCAGTTCTTC. It specifies CATSEGGTEQFF.

This sequence joins TRBV12-3 or TRBV12-4 and TRBJ2-1; 8 bases map to TRBD2. With 5 bases clipped from V and 4 bases from J, the junction kept 22 bases outside the gene matches. The CDR3 is 20 residues long. CDR3 loop: CASSHHTIPRGGLRYNEQFF. DNA of the CDR3: TGTGCCAGCAGTCACCACACCATACCCCGGGGGGGGCTAAGATACAATGAGCAGTTCTTC.

This clonotype has only a few counts. V gene TRBV4-1 combines with J gene TRBJ2-5; D remains ambiguous. Trimming stripped 4 bases from V and 2 bases from J, with 8 bases between. This CDR3 is built from 13 residues. Germline lookup yields CDR1 MGHRA and CDR2 YSYEKL. The CDR3 coding sequence is TGCGCCAGCAGCCGGACCTTACAAGAGACCCAGTACTTC. Protein product: CASSRTLQETQYF.